The source of this TCR beta chain is a study of human CD8 memory T cell subsets. General study results and limits: Effector memory cells lacked the similarly high diversity that stem-like memory and precursor exhausted T cells had. Only minimal overlap was seen between the stem-like memory and the precursor exhausted T cell repertoires.

This CDR3 is built from 13 residues. Looked up from germline, CDR1 is SQVTM and CDR2 is ANQGSEA. UMI-labeled 5' RACE was used, and it produced the TCR beta libraries. In the original analysis: Each library (TCR beta) contained from 3,000 to 3,500 up to 18,000 functional CDR3 beta clonotypes. TCRdb reanalyzed the 5' RACE reads, giving one entry per CDR3 protein sequence and no DNA. The V and J calls come from TCRdb's annotation, not from the publication. The ten most abundant clones cover more than 20% of a sample with 5,500 to 8,500 distinct CDR3 sequences. This clonotype is medium-sized (0.01 to 0.1%) by frequency. Its target is not known.

This clonotype originated in a human donor in good health. V and J are TRBV29-1 and TRBJ2-7. Sample: CD8+ T cells from PBMCs. The CDR3 here is CSASDGTSYEQYF.